This T cell receptor (beta chain) appears in the sequencing data of a study of CD8+CD57+ T cells in acquired aplastic anemia. Background on the study: Isolated CD4+ and CD8+ cells, once sorted, yielded DNA averaging roughly 3 ug. Study-wide points: Patients and controls were found to share around 30 CD8+ CDR3 sequences.

The germline V gene encodes CDR1 SQVTM and CDR2 ANQGSEA. The CDR3 consists of 12 residues. J lost 3 bases, V lost 7 bases, and 6 bases had no gene match. According to the study, genomic DNA was the template for TCR beta VDJ and CDR3 profiling. TCRdb processed the reads anew with MiXCR; each CDR3 protein has one entry. The sample includes about 160,000 distinct CDR3 sequences, roughly 48% seen only once; the top ten take approximately 2.9%. The authors sequenced patients whose flow cytometry had shown CD8+CD57+ cell expansion. Untreated patients provided the blood samples, with no therapy given before sampling. For this clonotype: The antigen remains unidentified.

The genes are TRBV29-1 and TRBJ2-7, with 7 bases fitting TRBD1. The sequence derives from a human donor with aplastic anemia. The specimen was sorted CD4+, CD8+, or CD8+CD57+ T cells (not recorded which) from PBMCs. In DNA form, the CDR3 reads TGCAGCGCGGCCGGGACAGACTACGAGCAGTACTTC. This gives the protein CSAAGTDYEQYF.